This T cell receptor beta chain was observed in a study of patients and donors after allogeneic stem cell transplantation (TCRdb year 2020). Spanning cysteine to phenylalanine, the CDR3 consists of 14 amino acids. Only CDR3 DNA remains: 42 bases, in frame from the first base. The junction carries 8 bases between V and J, which are trimmed by 3 bases and 1 base respectively. Based on the germline V gene, the CDR1 and CDR2 sequences are SNHLY and FYNNEI. The method was RT-PCR. Reads for this sample came from a NextSeq 550. The public reads were run again by TCRdb, first through fastp at Q25 and then through MiXCR, and only productive beta chains were kept. A single entry per CDR3 protein holds the most common genes and DNA from its merged rows. The sample has approximately 410,000 distinct CDR3 sequences on record, approximately 16% of them singletons. Roughly 7.2% of the sample belongs to the ten largest clones.

To note about this clonotype: Its cognate antigen has yet to be identified. Base quality data are lacking; no much larger clone is found one base away.

The V and J genes are TRBV2 and TRBJ2-3; the D segment cannot be called with confidence. Sequenced material: blood, either unsorted or a sorted T cell fraction (not recorded which). The clonotype comes from a human donor who was either an allogeneic HSCT recipient or a stem cell or donor lymphocyte infusion donor (not recorded which). It is not recorded whose cells these are; they may come from a transplant donor. Read as DNA, the sequence is TGTGCCAGCAGTGAGGGCAGTCGCACAGATACGCAGTATTTT. It specifies CASSEGSRTDTQYF.